One TCR beta chain is described in this entry. No antigen is known for it. PCR primers comprised 60 Vbeta and 13 Jbeta primers. The protocol was immunoSEQ multiplex PCR, while the TCRdb copy is restricted to in-frame clones and leaves out a portion. Altogether hundreds of thousands of clones are present, 75% to 80% being singletons, with the ten largest covering around 1.9%. The entry originates in a study of cytomegalovirus exposure and HLA in healthy donors. Across the whole study: Prior work identified 95 million to 120 million unique TCR beta sequences in some 180 million T cells.

General study findings and limits: TCR beta V- and J-gene trimming, according to a later analysis, was linked to a missense DCLRE1C variant. High specificity and sensitivity for cytomegalovirus status were reported for the classifier. Previous analysis showed most TCR beta V segments were productive about 87% or about 30% of the time.

This TCR came from a male donor in good health and CMV-seronegative. Sequencing was carried out using PBMCs.

The CDR3 spells CASPPPAGGWTGELFF. The CDR3 DNA follows: TGTGCCAGCCCCCCCCCAGCGGGGGGCTGGACCGGGGAGCTGTTTTTT. This chain uses TRBV6-9 with TRBJ2-2; 9 bases agree with TRBD2. In germline, CDR1 is MNHGY, CDR2 SVAAGI. The CDR3 length is 16 residues. V shed 8 bases, J shed 5 bases, and the junction held 12 bases outside the gene matches.